This is a list of T cell receptor beta chains from one sample in a study of breast tumors, draining lymph nodes, adjacent tissues. TCRdb analysed the multiplex PCR reads with MiXCR anew, one entry per CDR3 protein. The top ten clones hold about 3.9% of a sample with 150,000 to 200,000 distinct CDR3 sequences, about 30% of them seen once. Material: axillary lymph node tissue. These receptors all stem from a female donor with breast cancer. Some clones in this sample may be carry-over from other donors' samples. CDR3s include the opening cysteine and the closing phenylalanine or tryptophan. Each record gives: V gene, CDR3 protein.

>TRBV7-3
CASSSGQGSRGGYTF
>TRBV19
CASRPTGGGPHNEQFF
>TRBV2
CAVTSTDTQYF
>TRBV6-2/TRBV6-3
CASSRIRSTDTQYF
>TRBV7-3
CASSITGDGDEQYF
>TRBV9
CASSTTPDIPHEQYF
>TRBV14
CASSQDLRSPEQYF
>TRBV7-2
CASSSPYGQGQVGELFF
>TRBV6-1
CASSEAPLGFF
>TRBV18
CASSPPSGSRNEQFF
>TRBV7-8
CASSTERGPGRGGANVLTF
>TRBV3-1
CASSAGASRDGHEQFF
>TRBV5-1
CASSLSAGGEETQYF
>TRBV24-1
CATSDPTVGRTAVNEQFF
>TRBV7-9
CASSLAQWGGTEAFF
>TRBV7-2
CASSLNRDRVSPLHF
>TRBV12-3/TRBV12-4
CASSSQWLKFF
>TRBV6-5
CASSYGNGDEQFF
>TRBV5-4
CASSMGTAHQPQHF
>TRBV6-5
CASSSLDHTQYF
>TRBV6-6
CASSHGGATGYEQYF
>TRBV10-2
CASSEQQNQPQHF
>TRBV20-1
CSTQGQAAGSPLHF
>TRBV19
CASSFGGGQYTDTQYF
>TRBV15
CATSREAGWEAQYF
>TRBV25-1
CASFRTGVPYEQYF
>TRBV25-1
CASSPREGRGGLGTGELFF
>TRBV11-3
CASSQAGSTYSPLHF
>TRBV7-2
CASSATGLGSREQYF
>TRBV6-5
CASSLITGAKYEQYF
>TRBV6-1
CASRPSGSSYNEQFF
>TRBV12-3/TRBV12-4
CASSPENRNQPQHF
>TRBV11-3
CASSPGTGASGIFTDTQYF
>TRBV19
CASSTYIEQFF
>TRBV2
CASRVTGATGELFF
>TRBV11-2
CASSPQSSYNEQFF
>TRBV7-8
CASSPLGAGYPEAFF
>TRBV12-3/TRBV12-4
CARGSGLAYTGELFF
>TRBV4-2
CASSQKEGSPLHF
>TRBV7-9
CASSYPPAAPYNEQGF
>TRBV11-2
CASSPEGLAGYEQYF
>TRBV5-1
CASSWWTGGTYEQYF
>TRBV5-8
CASHPRVGEKLFF
>TRBV7-9
CASSLALLFSGANVLTF
>TRBV30
CAWSMRRGRADTQYF
>TRBV12-3/TRBV12-4
CASSTSGTRGEQFF
>TRBV10-3
CAISWDDQETQYF